The clone carrying this T cell receptor beta chain was detected a few times. The data were taken from a study of identical twins. TCRdb itself ran the 5' RACE reads through MiXCR, one entry per CDR3 protein. The data show 400,000 to 550,000 distinct CDR3 sequences, 24% seen once. The CDR3 consists of 16 residues. V gave up 7 bases and J gave up 7 bases; unmatched junction bases: 14. These sequences were also reported in another study, on T cells expressing NK-cell markers. As that study records: Most of the eight sequenced donors were HCMV-seropositive; one was seronegative.

The chain links TRBV12-3 or TRBV12-4 to TRBJ2-1; 9 nucleotides align to TRBD1. Sequencing input: CD4+ T cells sorted from blood. The sequence derives from a woman between 18 and 29 years old in good health. In DNA, the CDR3 is TGTGCCAGCACATTTCAAGGGACAGGGTTCTTAAATGAGCAGTTCTTC. It translates to CASTFQGTGFLNEQFF.